This passage covers 21 T cell receptor beta chains from one sample sequenced in a study of response to subunit inactivated influenza vaccine (dated by TCRdb to 2016 to 2019). The library was built by means of RT-PCR. The sequencer listed for this sample is Illumina HiSeq 2500. TCRdb applied fastp at Q25 and MiXCR to the public reads, then kept only in-frame beta chains. Under each unique CDR3 protein, matching rows form one entry showing the most common genes and DNA. The sample includes approximately 700,000 distinct CDR3 sequences, with roughly 14% observed a single time. The ten top clones hold 9.5% to 13% of the sample. The specimen comprised PBMCs from blood, sampled roughly 12 days after vaccination. These receptor sequences come from a man aged 45 to 65 who received an inactivated influenza vaccine. Donor details come from another sample of the same person, matched by shared clones.

This CDR3 reads CASSGGQGAATGELFF. The CDR3 DNA reads TGCGCCAGCAGCGGGGGACAGGGGGCGGCCACCGGGGAGCTGTTTTTT. This sequence joins TRBV5-1 and TRBJ2-2, with 12 bases matching TRBD1. With V trimmed by 4 bases and J by 4 bases, 5 bases remained unmatched. The CDR3 has 16 amino acids. The germline V gene encodes CDR1 SGHRS and CDR2 YFSETQ.

A few counts support this clonotype. The chain uses TRBV20-1 and TRBJ1-5; D uncertain. CDR1 and CDR2 from the germline V gene are DFQATT and SNEGSKA (reference sequence). This CDR3 contains 13 residues. Trimming stripped 4 bases from V and 6 bases from J, with 13 bases between. CDR3 coding DNA: TGCAGTGCTAACCGAATGAGCGGTCAGCCCCAGCATTTT. Its translation: CSANRMSGQPQHF.

This clonotype appeared a few times. This chain connects TRBV5-1 to TRBJ2-1; D not certain. The CDR3 spans 17 residues. V was cut by 0 bases and J by 4 bases, with 17 bases left in between. CDR1 is SGHRS and CDR2 is YFSETQ in the germline V gene. CDR3 residues: CASSLAVGTTLYNEQFF. As DNA, the CDR3 is TGCGCCAGCAGCTTGGCCGTAGGCACGACCTTATACAATGAGCAGTTCTTC.

The CDR3 sequence: CATSRDQVGRNTDTQYF. The CDR3 DNA is TGTGCCACCAGCAGAGATCAAGTTGGGAGGAACACAGATACGCAGTATTTT. The rearrangement joins TRBV15 to TRBJ2-3; D is possibly TRBD2 (6 bases). Trimming cost V 0 bases and J 2 bases, with 15 bases left between them. Looked up from germline, CDR1 is LNHNV and CDR2 is YYDKDF (reference sequence). There are 17 residues in the CDR3.

The chain uses TRBV5-1 and TRBJ1-3; TRBD1 might be the D (5 bases). Between the trimmed V and J ends, which lost 4 bases and 0 bases, there was a span of 8 bases. The germline V gene encodes CDR1 SGHRS and CDR2 YFSETQ. The CDR3 length is 14 residues. This chain's CDR3 is CASSDRSSGNTIYF. The CDR3, as DNA: TGCGCCAGCAGCGACAGATCCTCTGGAAACACCATATATTTT.

This clonotype came up a few times. V and J are TRBV27 and TRBJ1-1; D ambiguous. V shed 6 bases and J shed 1 base, with 9 bases lying between them. This CDR3 region has 13 residues. Germline V gene lookup returns CDR1 MNHEY and CDR2 SMNVEV (reference sequence). The CDR3 region has the DNA TGTGCCAGCAGCCAATATACGAACACTGAAGCTTTCTTT. Translated, it gives CASSQYTNTEAFF.

The gene calls are TRBV30 and TRBJ1-1; D unresolved. Germline-derived CDR1 and CDR2 are GTSNPN and SVGIG (reference sequence). Trimming stripped 3 bases from V and 5 bases from J, with 13 bases between. This CDR3 is built from 13 residues. The CDR3 here is CAWRGRGLTEAFF. As DNA, the CDR3 is TGTGCCTGGAGAGGTCGGGGATTGACTGAAGCTTTCTTT.

V and J are TRBV3-1 and TRBJ2-1; D is possibly TRBD1 or TRBD2 (5 bases each). Germline V gene sequence: CDR1 LGHDT, CDR2 YNNKEL (reference sequence). This CDR3 spans 17 amino acids. V was clipped by 0 bases and J by 1 base, with 13 bases between them. The CDR3 nucleotides are TGTGCCAGCAGCCAAGAAAGTCGAGGGGTATCCTACAATGAGCAGTTCTTC. This sequence encodes CASSQESRGVSYNEQFF.

The rearrangement links TRBV6-1 to TRBJ2-6; TRBD1 aligns across 7 bases. CDR3 size: 18 residues. Trimming took 2 bases from V and 3 from J; bases not matched to a gene: 10. Germline V gene data show CDR1 as MNHNS and CDR2 as SASEGT. The CDR3 sequence is CASSEQTGLVLGANVLTF. In DNA, the CDR3 is TGTGCCAGCAGTGAACAGACAGGGTTAGTTCTTGGGGCCAACGTCCTGACTTTC.

J is TRBJ2-3 and V is TRBV7-3; possibly TRBD1 or TRBD2 for D (5 bases each). The germline V gene encodes CDR1 SGHTA and CDR2 FQGTGA. The V and J ends lost 5 bases and 4 bases respectively, with 16 bases between them. The CDR3 is made up of 15 amino acids. The CDR3 DNA reads as TGTGCCAGCAGCCGTACAGGAGGCACAGCAGATACGCAGTATTTT. It yields the protein CASSRTGGTADTQYF.

The rearrangement joins TRBV6-2 or TRBV6-3 to TRBJ1-6; no firm D call. This CDR3 contains 14 residues. The germline CDR1 and CDR2 sequences are MNHEY and SVGEGT. Trimming took off 2 bases at V and 11 bases at J, with 13 bases between the two ends. DNA of the CDR3: TGTGCCAGCAGTTACCAAGGAAATGCGACACCCCTCCACTTT. Translating gives CASSYQGNATPLHF.

This clonotype was observed a handful of times. The rearrangement uses TRBV4-2 and TRBJ1-4; 7 positions agree with TRBD1. Looked up from germline, CDR1 is LGHNA and CDR2 is YNFKEQ. The V gene end was trimmed by 0 bases and the J gene end by 4 bases; junction bases not matched to a gene: 5. The CDR3 has 16 residues. The CDR3 reads CASSQDRQGYNEKLFF. The CDR3 region has the DNA TGTGCCAGCAGCCAAGATAGACAGGGATATAATGAAAAACTGTTTTTT.

The chain carries TRBV5-1 and TRBJ2-5, with TRBD2 as a possible D gene (5 bases). The V end lost 4 bases, the J end lost 1 base, and 11 bases lay between the germline ends. The CDR3 extends over 14 amino acids. Germline CDR1 is SGHRS and CDR2 is YFSETQ. CDR3 protein: CASSTNGIQETQYF. Here the CDR3 DNA reads TGCGCCAGCAGCACGAACGGGATCCAAGAGACCCAGTACTTC.

This clonotype was seen at least ten times. This chain uses TRBV5-1 with TRBJ2-4; the D is unclear. The V end was cut by 1 base, the J end by 0 bases, with 8 bases between. The CDR3 runs 15 residues. Germline loops: CDR1 SGHRS, CDR2 YFSETQ. This CDR3 reads CASSLMSVAKNIQYF. The CDR3 DNA sequence: TGCGCCAGCAGCTTGATGTCGGTAGCCAAAAACATTCAGTACTTC.

The chain has TRBV20-1 and TRBJ2-7, with a tentative D call TRBD2 (7 bases). Per germline, CDR1 DFQATT and CDR2 SNEGSKA (reference sequence). The CDR3 has 12 residues. Trimming shortened V by 2 bases and J by 5 bases, and 10 bases separated the two germline ends. The CDR3 protein is CSARRGGNEQYF. The CDR3 nucleotides read TGCAGTGCTAGAAGGGGGGGCAACGAGCAGTACTTC.

There are a few counts of this clonotype. The chain employs TRBV7-2 and TRBJ2-2; 7 positions agree with TRBD2. Trimming cost V 5 bases and J 3 bases; bases outside gene matches: 6. Per germline, CDR1 SGHTA and CDR2 FQGNSA. The CDR3 extends over 15 amino acids. CDR3 sequence reads: CASSPRTSDTGELFF. Written as DNA, the CDR3 is TGTGCCAGCAGCCCTCGCACTAGCGACACCGGGGAGCTGTTTTTT.

A few counts support this clonotype. The chain couples TRBV6-1 to TRBJ1-1; 7 positions match TRBD1. CDR1 and CDR2 (germline): MNHNS, SASEGT. The CDR3 loop spans 14 amino acids. V shed 6 bases, J shed 6 bases, and the junction held 10 bases outside the gene matches. CDR3 sequence (DNA): TGTGCCAGCAGAAGTACAGGGGACGGTGCTGAAGCTTTCTTT. It is translated as CASRSTGDGAEAFF.

The chain couples TRBV20-1 to TRBJ2-5; the D gene is possibly TRBD2 (5 bases). This CDR3 has 15 residues. The V and J ends lost 3 bases and 1 base respectively, with 15 bases between them. CDR1 is DFQATT, CDR2 SNEGSKA, per germline (reference sequence). The CDR3 sequence is CSARVVGNIQETQYF. The CDR3 DNA follows: TGCAGTGCTAGGGTGGTCGGGAACATCCAAGAGACCCAGTACTTC.

This rearrangement joins TRBV29-1 to TRBJ2-5, with D unclear. CDR3 length equals 10 residues. The V and J ends lost 7 bases and 5 bases respectively, with 8 bases between them. Germline loops: CDR1 SQVTM, CDR2 ANQGSEA. CDR3 in amino acids: CSALVETQYF. CDR3 coding DNA: TGCAGCGCCTTAGTGGAGACCCAGTACTTC.

This clonotype was counted only a few times. This chain links TRBV12-3 or TRBV12-4 with TRBJ1-5; possible D gene TRBD1, 6 bases. CDR3 length equals 14 residues. The V and J ends lost 10 bases and 4 bases respectively, with 17 bases between them. Here the CDR3 reads CAISFTGRNQPQHF. CDR3 DNA: TGTGCCATCTCTTTCACAGGGCGAAATCAGCCCCAGCATTTT.

This clonotype showed up just a few times. The chain recombines TRBV7-9 with TRBJ1-2, with D perhaps matching TRBD1 (5 bases). Germline CDR1 SEHNR, CDR2 FQNEAQ (reference sequence). CDR3 length: 15 residues. Trimming took off 5 bases at V and 4 bases at J, with 17 bases between the two ends. CDR3 sequence (DNA): TGTGCCAGCAGCCCCGCCAACGGGGCCCTCTATGGCTACACCTTC. Translated: CASSPANGALYGYTF.